Listed here are 26 T cell receptor beta chains from one sample, sequenced in a study of T cells in Graves' hyperthyroidism and ophthalmopathy. Using RNA transcripts as the source, TCR beta CDR3 regions were amplified. First-round RT-PCR targeting the TCR CDR3 was performed with the HTBI primer set. TCRdb re-called the multiplex PCR reads through MiXCR, storing one row per CDR3 protein. The sample carries some 510,000 distinct CDR3 sequences, 20% to 25% recorded once. The sequencing input was blood. The receptor set was obtained from a man between 18 and 29 years old with Graves' hyperthyroidism.

This clonotype was detected only a few times. The chain combines TRBV6-5 with TRBJ2-2, with D possibly being TRBD1 or TRBD2 (6 bases each). Germline CDR1 MNHEY, CDR2 SVGAGI. The CDR3 is made up of 15 amino acids. V was trimmed by 8 bases and J by 3 bases, leaving 16 bases between them. CDR3 residues: CASRNSGAHTGELFF. The CDR3 nucleotides read TGTGCCAGCCGAAACTCGGGGGCACACACCGGGGAGCTGTTTTTT.

This clonotype was picked up many times. The genes are TRBV27 and TRBJ2-2; the D is unclear. CDR1 is MNHEY, CDR2 SMNVEV, per germline (reference sequence). The CDR3 is 14 amino acids. Trimming shortened V by 4 bases and J by 5 bases, and 11 bases separated the two germline ends. CDR3 protein: CASSWTDGTGELFF. Written as DNA, the CDR3 is TGTGCCAGCAGTTGGACGGACGGGACCGGGGAGCTGTTTTTT.

Comments on this clonotype: This could be a read error, since a much larger clone is one nucleotide away. The V gene is TRBV6-5, the J gene TRBJ2-7; no reliable D call. The CDR3 has 14 amino acids. CDR1 is MNHEY, CDR2 SVGAGI, per germline. The CDR3 here is CASNYSITYGEQYF. Written as DNA, the CDR3 is TGTGCCAGCAATTACTCTATTACTTACGGCGAGCAGTACTTC.

This clonotype was recorded many times. The chain links TRBV28 to TRBJ2-7, with D possibly being TRBD2 (6 bases). V lost 6 bases and J 2 bases, leaving 17 bases between the germline ends. Per germline, CDR1 MDHEN and CDR2 SYDVKM. The CDR3 contains 15 residues. The CDR3 DNA reads as TGTGCCAGCAGCCCCCCCGGGGCGGGGACCTACGAGCAGTACTTC. Translated: CASSPPGAGTYEQYF.

This clonotype has ten or more counts. V is TRBV20-1 and J is TRBJ2-5; TRBD2 aligns across 14 bases. The CDR3 spans 14 residues. The ends lost 5 bases at V and 4 bases at J; junction bases unmatched: 3. Germline V gives CDR1 DFQATT, CDR2 SNEGSKA (reference sequence). The CDR3 DNA is TGCAGTGCTTCCGGGACTAGCGGGGGAGAGACCCAGTACTTC. Translated, it gives CSASGTSGGETQYF.

This clonotype showed up many times. The rearrangement uses TRBV9 and TRBJ1-2; 8 nucleotides match TRBD1. The CDR3 covers 14 residues. CDR1 is SGDLS, CDR2 YYNGEE, per germline. V lost 5 bases, J lost 3 bases, and 6 bases stayed unmatched. The CDR3 DNA is TGTGCCAGCAGGGTGGACAGGGACGACTATGGCTACACCTTC. Residues: CASRVDRDDYGYTF.

This clonotype was seen many times. The genes are TRBV12-3 or TRBV12-4 and TRBJ2-2; 7 bases are a match to TRBD2. Germline trimming cut 6 bases from V and 6 bases from J; bases unmatched to any gene: 7. The CDR3 extends over 14 amino acids. This CDR3 reads CASSLLAGAGELFF. The CDR3 bases are TGTGCCAGCAGCCTCCTTGCGGGGGCCGGGGAGCTGTTTTTT.

Many counts were recorded for this clonotype. This chain connects TRBV7-8 to TRBJ2-7, with unresolved D. The CDR3 is 15 residues long. Germline assignment: CDR1 SGHVS and CDR2 FQNEAQ. V shed 1 base and J shed 3 bases, with 13 bases lying between them. The CDR3 loop is CASSLDRGSLYEQYF. CDR3 DNA sequence: TGTGCCAGCAGCTTAGATCGAGGTTCGCTCTACGAGCAGTACTTC.

The table lists this clonotype with many counts. V usage is TRBV12-3 or TRBV12-4 and J usage is TRBJ1-1; no clear D. V was shortened by 7 bases and J by 6 bases, with 18 bases between the two germline ends. CDR3 length: 14 residues. CDR3 sequence: CASNLSGRRPEAFF. DNA of the CDR3: TGTGCCAGCAACCTGAGCGGTCGGAGGCCTGAAGCTTTCTTT.

The gene calls are TRBV28 and TRBJ2-5, with TRBD1 identical over 10 bases. The CDR3 is 14 residues long. CDR1 and CDR2 (germline): MDHEN, SYDVKM. Trimming removed 8 bases from V and 2 bases from J; junction bases left unmatched: 5. Here the CDR3 reads CASFPGQGQETQYF. Written as DNA, the CDR3 is TGTGCCAGCTTCCCGGGACAGGGGCAAGAGACCCAGTACTTC.

In this sample, this clonotype turned up a few times. The rearrangement links TRBV5-1 to TRBJ1-1; D unresolved. Germline CDR1 SGHRS, CDR2 YFSETQ. Trimming took 1 base from V and 5 from J, leaving 9 bases between them. The CDR3 has 13 amino acids. The CDR3 coding sequence is TGCGCCAGCAGCTTGATTTGGTTAACTGAAGCTTTCTTT. Translated: CASSLIWLTEAFF. Drawing the rest from reference TRBV5-1 and TRBJ1-1, the complete variable domain is KAGVTQTPRYLIKTRGQQVTLSCSPISGHRSVSWYQQTPGQGLQFLFEYFSETQRNKGNFPGRFSGRQFSNSRSEMNVSTLELGDSALYLCASSLIWLTEAFFGQGTRLTVV.

This clonotype occurred many times. This chain connects TRBV12-3 or TRBV12-4 to TRBJ2-7; no definite D call. V was cut by 3 bases and J by 3 bases, with 12 bases left in between. The CDR3 is made up of 14 amino acids. The CDR3 sequence: CASSLEGRYYEQYF. Written as DNA, the CDR3 is TGTGCCAGCAGTTTGGAAGGCAGGTACTACGAGCAGTACTTC.

This clonotype has a count of ten or more. This sequence joins TRBV4-2 and TRBJ2-2; D possibly corresponds to TRBD2 (5 bases). From germline, CDR1 is LGHNA and CDR2 YNFKEQ. V was cut by 0 bases and J by 7 bases, with 21 bases left in between. This CDR3 is built from 18 residues. The CDR3 DNA reads TGTGCCAGCAGCCAAGAACTGCGGGTTGAAAACGGGGACGGGGAGCTGTTTTTT. It yields the protein CASSQELRVENGDGELFF.

This clonotype was counted ten times or more. The chain uses TRBV12-3 or TRBV12-4 and TRBJ1-3; no reliable D call. V lost 3 bases and J 2 bases, leaving 8 bases between the germline ends. This CDR3 is built from 14 residues. As DNA, the CDR3 is TGTGCCAGCAGTTTTTCAGGTGCTGGAAACACCATATATTTT. Translated: CASSFSGAGNTIYF.

The sample holds many counts of this clonotype. This chain joins TRBV6-1 and TRBJ2-7; possibly TRBD1 for D (5 bases). There are 16 residues in the CDR3. CDR1 is MNHNS and CDR2 is SASEGT in the germline V gene. V lost 3 bases to trimming and J lost 1 base, with 16 bases between them. The CDR3 DNA reads as TGTGCCAGCAGTGACCCCGGCGGACAAACGTCCTACGAGCAGTACTTC. Its protein product is CASSDPGGQTSYEQYF.

This chain connects TRBV2 to TRBJ2-7; D gene uncertain. The CDR3 loop spans 12 amino acids. The V gene lost 2 bases and the J gene lost 5 bases, with 7 bases spanning the gap. In germline, CDR1 is SNHLY, CDR2 FYNNEI. The CDR3 DNA reads as TGTGCCAGCAGTGAACAGCTCCACGAGCAGTACTTC. As protein: CASSEQLHEQYF.

This clonotype was observed at least ten times. The chain joins TRBV14 to TRBJ2-7; tentative D call: TRBD1 (6 bases). Germline loops: CDR1 SGHDN, CDR2 FVKESK. The CDR3 is made up of 14 amino acids. Trimming pared 1 base from V and 0 bases from J, leaving 7 bases between. The CDR3 region has the DNA TGTGCCAGCAGCCAAGGACAGGTCTCCTACGAGCAGTACTTC. Amino acid sequence: CASSQGQVSYEQYF. The whole variable domain, filled in from reference TRBV14 and TRBJ2-7, reads EAGVTQFPSHSVIEKGQTVTLRCDPISGHDNLYWYRRVMGKEIKFLLHFVKESKQDESGMPNNRFLAERTGGTYSTLKVQPAELEDSGVYFCASSQGQVSYEQYFGPGTRLTVT.

J is TRBJ1-3 and V is TRBV12-3 or TRBV12-4; D call uncertain. The CDR3 has 14 residues. Trimming left V 5 bases short and J 3 bases short, with 11 bases between. The CDR3: CASSLIIGGNTIYF. CDR3 nucleotide sequence: TGTGCCAGCAGTCTCATAATTGGTGGAAACACCATATATTTT.

V is TRBV28 and J is TRBJ2-7, with no clear D. V lost 1 base and J 5 bases, leaving 9 bases between the germline ends. This CDR3 contains 13 residues. In germline, CDR1 is MDHEN, CDR2 SYDVKM. CDR3 protein: CASSLFSGNEQYF. CDR3 coding DNA: TGTGCCAGCAGTTTATTCTCGGGCAACGAGCAGTACTTC.

This clonotype was picked up many times. The genes are TRBV6-1 and TRBJ1-5; no firm D call. The V gene's germline CDR1 is MNHNS and CDR2 SASEGT. CDR3 length equals 16 residues. V was shortened by 8 bases and J by 0 bases, with 17 bases between the two germline ends. CDR3 loop: CASLPQTGYSNQPQHF. In DNA, the CDR3 is TGTGCCAGCCTCCCCCAGACGGGGTATAGCAATCAGCCCCAGCATTTT.

This clonotype appeared many times. The chain combines TRBV10-3 with TRBJ2-4; D may correspond to TRBD1 or TRBD2 (5 bases each). This CDR3 comprises 15 residues. CDR1 and CDR2 (germline): ENHRY, SYGVKD. The V end was cut by 0 bases, the J end by 5 bases, with 11 bases between. CDR3 region: CAISESGVRENIQYF. Here the CDR3 DNA reads TGTGCCATCAGTGAGTCGGGGGTACGAGAAAACATTCAGTACTTC.

In its sample, this clonotype was seen many times. The chain recombines TRBV12-3 or TRBV12-4 with TRBJ1-5; D not certain. V dropped 7 bases and J dropped 3 bases, with 13 bases sitting between them. There are 14 residues in the CDR3. Here the CDR3 reads CASTRRRNNQPQHF. CDR3 in DNA: TGTGCCAGCACCCGCCGCAGGAACAATCAGCCCCAGCATTTT.

The J gene is TRBJ2-6, the V gene TRBV5-1, with D uncertain. CDR1 and CDR2 (germline): SGHRS, YFSETQ. Trimming cost V 7 bases and J 4 bases, with 18 bases left between them. CDR3 length: 16 amino acids. For the CDR3, the DNA is TGCGCCAGCGGCTCCCGACCCACGGCAGGGGCCAACGTCCTGACTTTC. Encoded protein: CASGSRPTAGANVLTF.

The gene calls are TRBV6-2 or TRBV6-3 and TRBJ2-7; a weak D match, TRBD2 (5 bases). The length of the CDR3 is 13 residues. V lost 8 bases and J 5 bases, leaving 16 bases between the germline ends. Germline V lookup: CDR1 MNHEY, CDR2 SVGEGT. CDR3 in amino acids: CASWRASPHEQYF. The CDR3 nucleotides read TGTGCCAGCTGGCGGGCCTCTCCCCACGAGCAGTACTTC.

The chain couples TRBV12-3 or TRBV12-4 to TRBJ2-7, with 11 positions matching TRBD2. The V segment lost 5 bases and the J segment 6 bases; nucleotides outside the gene matches: 12. The CDR3 loop spans 16 amino acids. CDR3 sequence (DNA): TGTGCCAGCAGTCCCGAACCATTAGCGGGAGGGGGCGAGCAGTACTTC. This gives the protein CASSPEPLAGGGEQYF.

This clonotype was counted ten times or more. This rearrangement joins TRBV6-5 to TRBJ1-2, with 8 bases aligning to TRBD1. The V gene's germline CDR1 is MNHEY and CDR2 SVGAGI. Losses at the gene ends were 3 bases for V and 7 bases for J; bases not matched to a gene: 4. The CDR3 is made up of 13 amino acids. The chain's CDR3 is CASSYGQGRGYTF. The CDR3 coding sequence is TGTGCCAGCAGTTATGGACAGGGTCGTGGCTACACCTTC.